These T cell receptor beta chains were read from a single sample in a study of T cell repertoires in cytomegalovirus infection. No antigens are known for them. MiXCR, applied by TCRdb to the reads, yields one record per CDR3 protein. The table records hundreds of thousands of distinct CDR3 sequences, around a third of them present only once. This specimen consisted of cultured CD8+ T cells from PBMCs, obtained from culture after CMV antigen stimulation. Source of these receptors: a human donor in good health (CMV status not recorded). Some clones in this sample may be carry-over from other donors' samples. CDR3s include the opening cysteine and the closing phenylalanine or tryptophan. The D gene is left open where the match is weak. Clone size appears in some rows only: once, few, many, or a class for an expanded clone.

CDR3nt: TGTGCCACCCAAGGACCTCTTACCTATGGGGGCAAAAACATTCAGTACTTC
CDR3aa: CATQGPLTYGGKNIQYF
j_gene: TRBJ2-4
v_gene: TRBV15
abundance: few
d_gene: .

CDR3nt: TGTGCCAGCAGCACTCAGCTCCGGCCCCAGCATTTT
CDR3aa: CASSTQLRPQHF
j_gene: TRBJ1-5
v_gene: TRBV7-8
abundance: few
d_gene: .

CDR3nt: TGCGCCAGCAGCCCCATCTCGGTGAATTCACCCCTCCACTTT
CDR3aa: CASSPISVNSPLHF
j_gene: TRBJ1-6
v_gene: TRBV4-3
abundance: .
d_gene: .

CDR3nt: TGTGCCAGCAGCACAAACAGGGTTGACTACACCTTC
CDR3aa: CASSTNRVDYTF
j_gene: TRBJ1-2
v_gene: TRBV9
abundance: .
d_gene: .

CDR3nt: TGTGCCAGCAGCTCGGTGTCCCGAAACACCGGGGAGCTGTTTTTT
CDR3aa: CASSSVSRNTGELFF
j_gene: TRBJ2-2
v_gene: TRBV7-9
abundance: few
d_gene: .

CDR3nt: TGTGCCAGCAGTTTATCGCCCCACGAGCAGTACTTC
CDR3aa: CASSLSPHEQYF
j_gene: TRBJ2-7
v_gene: TRBV27
abundance: .
d_gene: .

CDR3nt: TGTGCCAGCAGTGGAGGTTTAAGGGGCTACACCTTC
CDR3aa: CASSGGLRGYTF
j_gene: TRBJ1-2
v_gene: TRBV2
abundance: .
d_gene: .

CDR3nt: TGTGCCAGTAGTATGGGGGCGCGGCTAGGGAGTCCTGAGACCCAGTACTTC
CDR3aa: CASSMGARLGSPETQYF
j_gene: TRBJ2-5
v_gene: TRBV19
abundance: once
d_gene: .

CDR3nt: TGCAGTGCTAGTACCCGGGAAGGCTTTCGAGGTGATACGCAGTATTTT
CDR3aa: CSASTREGFRGDTQYF
j_gene: TRBJ2-3
v_gene: TRBV20-1
abundance: .
d_gene: .

CDR3nt: TGCGCCACCCGATCTCCGGGGGTCACAGATACGCAGTATTTT
CDR3aa: CATRSPGVTDTQYF
j_gene: TRBJ2-3
v_gene: TRBV5-1
abundance: .
d_gene: .

CDR3nt: TGTGCCAGCAGCCTGACAGGGGGAGTCGCAGATACGCAGTATTTT
CDR3aa: CASSLTGGVADTQYF
j_gene: TRBJ2-3
v_gene: TRBV12-3/TRBV12-4
abundance: few
d_gene: TRBD1

CDR3nt: TGCGCCAGCAAATCCGACCAAGAGACCCAGTACTTC
CDR3aa: CASKSDQETQYF
j_gene: TRBJ2-5
v_gene: TRBV23-1
abundance: few
d_gene: .

CDR3nt: TGTGCCAGCAGTTTAGAGTTCATCACCGGGGAGCTGTTTTTT
CDR3aa: CASSLEFITGELFF
j_gene: TRBJ2-2
v_gene: TRBV12-3/TRBV12-4
abundance: few
d_gene: .